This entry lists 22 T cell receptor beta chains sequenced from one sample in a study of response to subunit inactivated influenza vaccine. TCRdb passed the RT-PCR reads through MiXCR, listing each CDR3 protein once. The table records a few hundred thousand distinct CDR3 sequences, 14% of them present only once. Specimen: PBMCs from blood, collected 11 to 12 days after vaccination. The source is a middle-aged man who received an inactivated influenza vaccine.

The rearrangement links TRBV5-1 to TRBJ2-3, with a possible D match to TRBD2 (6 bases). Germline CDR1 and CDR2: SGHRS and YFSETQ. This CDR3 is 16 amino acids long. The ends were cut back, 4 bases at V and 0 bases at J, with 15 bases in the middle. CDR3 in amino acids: CASSPGTDSSTDTQYF. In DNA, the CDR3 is TGCGCCAGCAGCCCCGGGACTGATTCTAGCACAGATACGCAGTATTTT.

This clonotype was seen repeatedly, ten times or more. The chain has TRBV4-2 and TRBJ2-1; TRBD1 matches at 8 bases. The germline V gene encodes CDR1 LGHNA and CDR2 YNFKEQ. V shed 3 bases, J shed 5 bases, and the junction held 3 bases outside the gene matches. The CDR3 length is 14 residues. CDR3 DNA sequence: TGTGCCAGCAGCCACAAGACAGGGGACAATGAGCAGTTCTTC. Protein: CASSHKTGDNEQFF.

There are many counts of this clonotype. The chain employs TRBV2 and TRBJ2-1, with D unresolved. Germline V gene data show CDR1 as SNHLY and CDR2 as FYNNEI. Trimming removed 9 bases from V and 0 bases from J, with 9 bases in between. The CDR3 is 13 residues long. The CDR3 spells CASHLGSYNEQFF. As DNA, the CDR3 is TGTGCCAGTCACTTGGGCTCCTACAATGAGCAGTTCTTC.

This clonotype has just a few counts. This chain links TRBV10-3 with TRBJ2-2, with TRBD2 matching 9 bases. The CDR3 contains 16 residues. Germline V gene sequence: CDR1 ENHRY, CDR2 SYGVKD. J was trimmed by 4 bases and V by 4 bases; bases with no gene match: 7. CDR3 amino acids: CAISVVAGDITGELFF. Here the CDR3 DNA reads TGTGCCATCAGTGTAGTAGCGGGAGACATCACCGGGGAGCTGTTTTTT.

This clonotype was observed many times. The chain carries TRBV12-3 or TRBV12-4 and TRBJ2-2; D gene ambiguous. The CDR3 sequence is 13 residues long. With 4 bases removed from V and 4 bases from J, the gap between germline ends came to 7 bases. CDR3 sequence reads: CASSSQSTGELFF. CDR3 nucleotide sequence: TGTGCCAGCAGTTCGCAGAGCACCGGGGAGCTGTTTTTT.

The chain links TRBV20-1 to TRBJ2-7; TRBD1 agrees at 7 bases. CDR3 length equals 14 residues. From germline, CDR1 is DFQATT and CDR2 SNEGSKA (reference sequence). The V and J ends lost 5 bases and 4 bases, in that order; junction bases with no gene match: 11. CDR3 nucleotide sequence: TGCAGTGCTGGGCCGGCGACAGGGTTATACGAGCAGTACTTC. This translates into CSAGPATGLYEQYF.

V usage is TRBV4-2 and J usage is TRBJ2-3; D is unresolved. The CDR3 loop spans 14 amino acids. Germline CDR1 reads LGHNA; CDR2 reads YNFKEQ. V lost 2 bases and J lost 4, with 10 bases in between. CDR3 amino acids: CASSQWLVPDTQYF. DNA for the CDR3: TGTGCCAGCAGCCAATGGCTAGTCCCAGATACGCAGTATTTT.

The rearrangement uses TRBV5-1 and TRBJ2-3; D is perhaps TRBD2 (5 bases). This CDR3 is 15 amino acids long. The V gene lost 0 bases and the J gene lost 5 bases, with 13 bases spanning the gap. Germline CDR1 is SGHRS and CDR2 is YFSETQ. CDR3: CASSLAGGGGDTQYF. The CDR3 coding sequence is TGCGCCAGCAGCTTGGCTGGAGGAGGTGGAGATACGCAGTATTTT.

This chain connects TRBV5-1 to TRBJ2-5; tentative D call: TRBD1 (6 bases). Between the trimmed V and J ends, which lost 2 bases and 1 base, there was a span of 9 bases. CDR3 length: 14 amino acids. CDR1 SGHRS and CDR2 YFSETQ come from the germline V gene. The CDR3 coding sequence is TGCGCCAGCAGCTTCAGGGGCCCCCAAGAGACCCAGTACTTC. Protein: CASSFRGPQETQYF.

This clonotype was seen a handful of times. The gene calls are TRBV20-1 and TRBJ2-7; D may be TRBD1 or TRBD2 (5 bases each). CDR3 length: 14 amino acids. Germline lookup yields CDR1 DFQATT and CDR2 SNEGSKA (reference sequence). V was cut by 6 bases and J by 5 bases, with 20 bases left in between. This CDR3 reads CSAPRRRGMNEQYF. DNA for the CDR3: TGCAGTGCCCCCCGGCGACGGGGCATGAACGAGCAGTACTTC.

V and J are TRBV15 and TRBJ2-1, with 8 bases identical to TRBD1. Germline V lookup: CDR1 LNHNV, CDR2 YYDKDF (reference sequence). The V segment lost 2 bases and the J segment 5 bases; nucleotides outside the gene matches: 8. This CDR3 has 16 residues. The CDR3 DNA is TGTGCCACCAGCAGAATCCGGGACAGGCTGGACAATGAGCAGTTCTTC. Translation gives CATSRIRDRLDNEQFF. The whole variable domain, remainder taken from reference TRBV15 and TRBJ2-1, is DAMVIQNPRYQVTQFGKPVTLSCSQTLNHNVMYWYQQKSSQAPKLLFHYYDKDFNNEADTPDNFQSRRPNTSFCFLDIRSPGLGDTAMYLCATSRIRDRLDNEQFFGPGTRLTVL.

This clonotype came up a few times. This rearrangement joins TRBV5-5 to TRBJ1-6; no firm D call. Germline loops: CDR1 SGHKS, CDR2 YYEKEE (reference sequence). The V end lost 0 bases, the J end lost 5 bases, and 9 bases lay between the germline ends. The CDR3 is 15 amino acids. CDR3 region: CASSLAGGDNSPLHF. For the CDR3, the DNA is TGTGCCAGCAGCTTGGCGGGAGGAGATAATTCACCCCTCCACTTT.

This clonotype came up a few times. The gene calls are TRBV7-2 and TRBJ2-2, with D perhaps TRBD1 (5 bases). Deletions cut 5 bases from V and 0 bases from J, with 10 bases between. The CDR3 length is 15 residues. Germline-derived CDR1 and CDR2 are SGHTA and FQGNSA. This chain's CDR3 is CASSVRVANTGELFF. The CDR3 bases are TGTGCCAGCAGCGTCAGGGTCGCGAACACCGGGGAGCTGTTTTTT.

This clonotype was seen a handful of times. CDR3 nucleotides: TGTGCCAGCAGTTTCAGAGTCTCTGGAAACACCATATATTTT. Its protein is CASSFRVSGNTIYF. J is TRBJ1-3 and V is TRBV12-3 or TRBV12-4; D remains unclear. The CDR3 is made up of 14 amino acids. Trimming cost V 3 bases and J 0 bases, with 6 bases left between them.

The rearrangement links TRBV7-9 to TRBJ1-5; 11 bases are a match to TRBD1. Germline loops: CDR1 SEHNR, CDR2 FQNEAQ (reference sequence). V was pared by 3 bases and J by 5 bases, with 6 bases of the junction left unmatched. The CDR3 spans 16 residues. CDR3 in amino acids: CASSFSRGQGDQPQHF. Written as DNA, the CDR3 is TGTGCCAGCAGCTTCAGTAGGGGACAGGGGGATCAGCCCCAGCATTTT.

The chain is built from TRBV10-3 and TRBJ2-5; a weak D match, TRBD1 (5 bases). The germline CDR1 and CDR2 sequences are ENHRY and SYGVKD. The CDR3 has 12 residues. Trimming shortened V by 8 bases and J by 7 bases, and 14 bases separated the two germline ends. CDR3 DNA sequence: TGTGCCATCGCGGATTATCAGGGGACCCAGTACTTC. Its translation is CAIADYQGTQYF.

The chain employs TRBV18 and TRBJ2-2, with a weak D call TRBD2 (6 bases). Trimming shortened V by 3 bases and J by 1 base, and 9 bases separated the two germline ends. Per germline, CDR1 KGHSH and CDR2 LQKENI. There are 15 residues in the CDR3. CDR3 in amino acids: CASSPQAGNTGELFF. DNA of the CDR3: TGTGCCAGCTCACCCCAAGCGGGGAACACCGGGGAGCTGTTTTTT. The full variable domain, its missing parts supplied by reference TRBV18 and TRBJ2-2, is NAGVMQNPRHLVRRRGQEARLRCSPMKGHSHVYWYRQLPEEGLKFMVYLQKENIIDESGMPKERFSAEFPKEGPSILRIQQVVRGDSAAYFCASSPQAGNTGELFFGEGSRLTVL.

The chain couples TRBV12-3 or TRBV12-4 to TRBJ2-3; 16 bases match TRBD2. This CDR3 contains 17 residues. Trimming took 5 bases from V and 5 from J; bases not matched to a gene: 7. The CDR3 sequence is CASSLYGTSGRVDTQYF. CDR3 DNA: TGTGCCAGCAGTCTCTACGGGACTAGCGGGAGGGTAGATACGCAGTATTTT.

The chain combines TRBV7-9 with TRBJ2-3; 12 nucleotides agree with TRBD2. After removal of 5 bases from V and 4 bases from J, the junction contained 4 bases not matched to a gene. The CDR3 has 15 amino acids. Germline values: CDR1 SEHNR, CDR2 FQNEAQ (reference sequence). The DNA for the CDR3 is TGTGCCAGCAGCCCGACTAGCGGGGGATCAGATACGCAGTATTTT. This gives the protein CASSPTSGGSDTQYF.

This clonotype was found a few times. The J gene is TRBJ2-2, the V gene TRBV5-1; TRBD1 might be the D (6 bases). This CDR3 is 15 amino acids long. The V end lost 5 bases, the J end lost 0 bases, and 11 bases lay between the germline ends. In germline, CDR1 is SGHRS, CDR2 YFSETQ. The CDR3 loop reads CASSRPGANTGELFF. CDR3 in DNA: TGCGCCAGCAGTCGTCCAGGGGCGAACACCGGGGAGCTGTTTTTT.

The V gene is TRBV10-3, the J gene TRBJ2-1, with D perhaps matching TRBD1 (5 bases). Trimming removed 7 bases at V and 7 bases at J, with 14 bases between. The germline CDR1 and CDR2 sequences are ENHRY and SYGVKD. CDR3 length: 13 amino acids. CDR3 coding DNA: TGTGCCATCAAGGGCGCACAGGCAAATGAGCAGTTCTTC. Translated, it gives CAIKGAQANEQFF.

For the CDR3, the DNA is TGTGCCAGCATGAACCCGGGACTAGCGGGGGGTTTCGGCTACGAGCAGTACTTC. It specifies CASMNPGLAGGFGYEQYF. V is TRBV6-2 or TRBV6-3 and J is TRBJ2-7; 15 positions agree with TRBD2. The CDR3 covers 18 residues. J lost 3 bases, V lost 7 bases, and 13 bases had no gene match. Germline-derived CDR1 and CDR2 are MNHEY and SVGEGT.